Below are 29 T cell receptor beta chains sequenced from a single sample in a study of cytomegalovirus exposure and HLA in healthy donors. It was with 60 Vbeta and 13 Jbeta primers that the PCR ran. The protocol was immunoSEQ multiplex PCR, while the TCRdb copy is restricted to in-frame clones and leaves out a portion. The table lists roughly 130,000 clones, 82% of them singletons. The source material was PBMCs. Receptor source: a boy between 10 and 17 years old in good health and CMV-seronegative.

The CDR3, as DNA: TGTGCCTGGAGTGTAAGCGGGGACTCCTACGAGCAGTACTTC. Amino acids: CAWSVSGDSYEQYF. V gene TRBV30 combines with J gene TRBJ2-7; the match to TRBD2 covers 7 bases. After removal of 0 bases from V and 0 bases from J, the junction contained 2 bases not matched to a gene. Per the germline V gene, CDR1 is GTSNPN and CDR2 is SVGIG (reference sequence). The CDR3 is 14 residues long.

This clone has just a few counts. The chain joins TRBV13 to TRBJ2-3; 15 bases map to TRBD2. Germline CDR1 PRHDT, CDR2 FYEKMQ (reference sequence). The CDR3 spans 16 residues. V gave up 5 bases and J gave up 5 bases; unmatched junction bases: 5. The chain's CDR3 is CASSPGLAGGLDTQYF. CDR3 in DNA: TGTGCCAGCAGCCCAGGACTAGCGGGAGGGCTAGATACGCAGTATTTT.

This clone has only one observation. The chain has TRBV5-1 and TRBJ1-1; D perhaps matches TRBD1 (5 bases). Deletions cut 2 bases from V and 4 bases from J, with 12 bases between. Germline V CDR1 and CDR2: SGHRS, YFSETQ. The CDR3 is 14 amino acids. The CDR3 here is CASSFAGIITEAFF. CDR3 in DNA: TGCGCCAGCAGCTTTGCAGGGATAATCACTGAAGCTTTCTTT.

Written as DNA, the CDR3 is TGTGCCAGCAGTACCCCGGGGGACACCATATATTTT. Protein: CASSTPGDTIYF. The gene calls are TRBV7-9 and TRBJ1-3; TRBD1 is a possible D gene (5 bases). This CDR3 is built from 12 residues. Germline lookup yields CDR1 SEHNR and CDR2 FQNEAQ (reference sequence). Trimming shortened V by 6 bases and J by 8 bases, and 11 bases separated the two germline ends.

V gene TRBV5-6 combines with J gene TRBJ2-7; 7 positions match TRBD2. The CDR3 length is 14 residues. Per germline, CDR1 SGHDT and CDR2 YYEEEE. V was pared by 6 bases and J by 1 base, with 7 bases of the junction left unmatched. CDR3 DNA sequence: TGTGCCAGCACCCTGGGCGGGAGTTCCTACGAGCAGTACTTC. Its translation: CASTLGGSSYEQYF.

The chain carries TRBV4-1 and TRBJ2-3; D is undetermined. Trimming removed 4 bases from V and 5 bases from J, with 10 bases in between. Germline V lookup: CDR1 MGHRA, CDR2 YSYEKL. The CDR3 totals 13 residues. CDR3 residues: CASSPGVGDTQYF. The CDR3, as DNA: TGCGCCAGCAGCCCGGGTGTGGGAGATACGCAGTATTTT.

This clone was counted only a few times. V usage is TRBV25-1 and J usage is TRBJ2-1; D not certain. With 10 bases removed from V and 6 bases from J, the gap between germline ends came to 22 bases. Germline CDR1 MGHDK, CDR2 SYGVNS. The CDR3 has 15 amino acids. CDR3 region: CATNFERVGGNEQFF. The CDR3, as DNA: TGTGCCACCAACTTTGAGAGAGTAGGCGGCAATGAGCAGTTCTTC. The entire variable domain, with the rest obtained from reference TRBV25-1 and TRBJ2-1, is as follows: EADIYQTPRYLVIGTGKKITLECSQTMGHDKMYWYQQDPGMELHLIHYSYGVNSTEKGDLSSESTVSRIRTEHFPLTLESARPSHTSQYLCATNFERVGGNEQFFGPGTRLTVL.

This clone was observed a single time. The chain is built from TRBV11-3 and TRBJ2-7; possible D gene TRBD1, 7 bases. Germline loops: CDR1 SGHNT, CDR2 YENEEA. The CDR3 runs 14 residues. Trimming shortened V by 5 bases and J by 4 bases, and 15 bases separated the two germline ends. CDR3 coding DNA: TGTGCCAGCAGCGCGCGGGACAGCAAATACGAGCAGTACTTC. Protein: CASSARDSKYEQYF.

The rearrangement uses TRBV18 and TRBJ1-1, with D tentatively TRBD1 (6 bases). The CDR3 length is 14 residues. Trimming took 3 bases from V and 1 from J, leaving 9 bases between them. Germline assignment: CDR1 KGHSH and CDR2 LQKENI. The CDR3 DNA sequence: TGTGCCAGCTCACCGTGGACAGAGAACACTGAAGCTTTCTTT. This encodes CASSPWTENTEAFF.

The J gene is TRBJ1-4, the V gene TRBV30; 10 positions match TRBD1. The CDR3 is 14 amino acids. J was trimmed by 8 bases and V by 5 bases; bases with no gene match: 8. Germline values: CDR1 GTSNPN, CDR2 SVGIG (reference sequence). The CDR3 sequence: CAWSPGQGWEKLFF. The CDR3, as DNA: TGTGCCTGGTCGCCGGGACAGGGGTGGGAAAAACTGTTTTTT.

CDR3 sequence reads: CASSMTRGSSYEQYF. The CDR3 region has the DNA TGTGCCAGCAGCATGACACGGGGTAGTTCCTACGAGCAGTACTTC. V is TRBV6-5 and J is TRBJ2-7, with D possibly matching TRBD2 (5 bases). V was cut by 6 bases and J by 1 base, with 16 bases left in between. Germline loops: CDR1 MNHEY, CDR2 SVGAGI. The CDR3 is 15 amino acids.

J is TRBJ2-7 and V is TRBV6-1; D is possibly TRBD2 (5 bases). The germline V and J ends were trimmed by 1 base and 0 bases, with 10 bases remaining between them. CDR1 and CDR2 from the germline V gene are MNHNS and SASEGT. This CDR3 has 15 residues. The CDR3 sequence is CASSEVWRASYEQYF. The CDR3 nucleotides read TGTGCCAGCAGTGAAGTGTGGCGGGCCTCCTACGAGCAGTACTTC.

This clone was picked up one time. The genes are TRBV6-5 and TRBJ1-1; 8 bases line up with TRBD1. This CDR3 has 14 amino acids. The junction had 0 bases not matched to a gene; V was cut back by 2 bases and J by 1 base. The germline gives CDR1 MNHEY, CDR2 SVGAGI. The CDR3 here is CASSYDRGNTEAFF. The CDR3 DNA sequence: TGTGCCAGCAGTTACGACAGGGGGAACACTGAAGCTTTCTTT.

The chain carries TRBV18 and TRBJ2-7; D perhaps matches TRBD1 (7 bases). Germline V gives CDR1 KGHSH, CDR2 LQKENI. The V and J ends lost 4 bases and 4 bases respectively, with 11 bases between them. The CDR3 contains 13 residues. The CDR3 bases are TGTGCCAGCTCACGCGGGACAGCGTACGAGCAGTACTTC. Translating gives CASSRGTAYEQYF.

The chain joins TRBV5-1 to TRBJ2-3, with D unclear. Trimming stripped 2 bases from V and 2 bases from J, with 9 bases between. The V gene's germline CDR1 is SGHRS and CDR2 YFSETQ. The CDR3 runs 14 residues. CDR3 residues: CASSFDGVTDTQYF. The CDR3 DNA reads as TGCGCCAGCAGCTTCGACGGAGTCACAGATACGCAGTATTTT.

The CDR3 here is CAWSLAGIQETQYF. DNA for the CDR3: TGTGCCTGGAGCCTAGCGGGCATACAAGAGACCCAGTACTTC. The V and J genes are TRBV30 and TRBJ2-5; 8 bases map to TRBD2. The CDR3 loop spans 14 amino acids. In germline, CDR1 is GTSNPN, CDR2 SVGIG (reference sequence). V gave up 3 bases and J gave up 2 bases; unmatched junction bases: 5.

The rearrangement links TRBV7-2 to TRBJ2-5; D may be TRBD2 (6 bases). Trimming shortened V by 1 base and J by 4 bases, and 13 bases separated the two germline ends. Germline V gene lookup returns CDR1 SGHTA and CDR2 FQGNSA. This CDR3 contains 15 residues. CDR3 residues: CASSLEPGVGETQYF. Here the CDR3 DNA reads TGTGCCAGCAGCTTAGAGCCGGGAGTGGGAGAGACCCAGTACTTC.

This chain links TRBV27 with TRBJ2-1, with D possibly matching TRBD1 (5 bases). Germline CDR1 and CDR2: MNHEY and SMNVEV (reference sequence). CDR3 length: 12 residues. V lost 8 bases, J lost 6 bases, and 11 bases lay in between. The CDR3 protein is CASGSRGNEQFF. As DNA, the CDR3 is TGTGCCAGCGGGTCAAGGGGCAATGAGCAGTTCTTC.

The V gene is TRBV19, the J gene TRBJ2-2, with a tentative D call TRBD1 (5 bases). V was cut by 2 bases and J by 5 bases, with 12 bases left in between. Germline values: CDR1 LNHDA, CDR2 SQIVND (reference sequence). The CDR3 is made up of 15 amino acids. This CDR3 is CASSIRQGTTGELFF. CDR3 sequence (DNA): TGTGCCAGTAGTATAAGGCAGGGAACAACCGGGGAGCTGTTTTTT.

The V gene is TRBV6-5, the J gene TRBJ2-3; TRBD2 aligns across 9 bases. J lost 5 bases, V lost 2 bases, and 5 bases had no gene match. The CDR3 contains 15 residues. The germline CDR1 and CDR2 sequences are MNHEY and SVGAGI. CDR3 bases: TGTGCCAGCAGTTACGAGGGACTAGCTGGAGATACGCAGTATTTT. The encoded protein is CASSYEGLAGDTQYF.

This clone was observed a few times. The rearrangement links TRBV15 to TRBJ2-1; weak D call: TRBD2 (6 bases). Per the germline V gene, CDR1 is LNHNV and CDR2 is YYDKDF (reference sequence). Trimming took 1 base from V and 11 from J, leaving 9 bases between them. The CDR3 contains 12 residues. In DNA form, the CDR3 reads TGTGCCACCAGCAGAGTTCGCGGGAAGCAGTTCTTC. Its translation: CATSRVRGKQFF.

This clone appeared a few times. The V call is TRBV6-1, the J call TRBJ2-7; maybe TRBD2 (5 bases). The CDR3 spans 13 residues. V lost 1 base and J 5 bases, leaving 9 bases between the germline ends. Germline V CDR1 and CDR2: MNHNS, SASEGT. CDR3 amino acids: CASSEGESHEQYF. Here the CDR3 DNA reads TGTGCCAGCAGTGAAGGGGAGAGCCACGAGCAGTACTTC.

There are a few counts of this clone. The same CDR3 arises from other DNA sequences in this sample as well. This CDR3 reads CASSQDPLSGNEQFF. DNA of the CDR3: TGCGCCAGCAGCCAAGATCCCCTCTCGGGCAATGAGCAGTTCTTC. V is TRBV4-1 and J is TRBJ2-1; D not certain. Germline-derived CDR1 and CDR2 are MGHRA and YSYEKL. V lost 0 bases, J lost 6 bases, and 12 bases lay in between. The CDR3 extends over 15 amino acids.

The rearrangement uses TRBV19 and TRBJ1-1, with D possibly TRBD1 on 5 matching bases. CDR3 length equals 14 residues. Per the germline V gene, CDR1 is LNHDA and CDR2 is SQIVND (reference sequence). V was trimmed by 3 bases and J by 0 bases, leaving 8 bases between them. CDR3 loop: CASSMQGVNTEAFF. CDR3 bases: TGTGCCAGTAGTATGCAAGGGGTGAACACTGAAGCTTTCTTT.

This clone was seen only a few times. This chain joins TRBV4-2 and TRBJ2-1, with TRBD2 matching 8 bases. The V and J ends lost 4 bases and 3 bases, in that order; junction bases with no gene match: 8. The CDR3 is 16 amino acids. Germline loops: CDR1 LGHNA, CDR2 YNFKEQ. Written as DNA, the CDR3 is TGTGCCAGCAGCCTCCGCGGGACTAGTCGCTACAATGAGCAGTTCTTC. Amino acids: CASSLRGTSRYNEQFF.

The chain is built from TRBV5-4 and TRBJ2-7; D remains ambiguous. The ends were cut back, 0 bases at V and 2 bases at J, with 9 bases in the middle. The CDR3 contains 14 residues. CDR1 is SGHNT and CDR2 is YYREEE in the germline V gene (reference sequence). CDR3 DNA sequence: TGTGCCAGCAGCTTGGGCGGCTACACCTACGAGCAGTACTTC. Amino acids: CASSLGGYTYEQYF.

The J gene is TRBJ2-1, the V gene TRBV30; TRBD1 matches at 7 bases. Trimming took 0 bases from V and 4 from J; bases not matched to a gene: 6. This CDR3 is 15 amino acids long. CDR1 and CDR2 from the germline V gene are GTSNPN and SVGIG (reference sequence). The CDR3 bases are TGTGCCTGGAGTGTAGAGGGGGCAACATACAATGAGCAGTTCTTC. It encodes CAWSVEGATYNEQFF.

This sequence joins TRBV28 and TRBJ2-3; weak D call: TRBD1 (5 bases). The ends were cut back, 4 bases at V and 2 bases at J, with 13 bases in the middle. The CDR3 runs 15 residues. Per germline, CDR1 MDHEN and CDR2 SYDVKM. The CDR3 region is CASSSTQGVTDTQYF. The CDR3 region has the DNA TGTGCCAGCAGTTCCACCCAGGGTGTCACAGATACGCAGTATTTT.

The CDR3 coding sequence is TGTGCCTGCCAACCCAACGAGGGCGGGGAGCTGTTTTTT. It is translated as CACQPNEGGELFF. The gene calls are TRBV30 and TRBJ2-2; a possible D gene is TRBD2 (5 bases). The CDR3 loop spans 13 amino acids. The germline V gene has CDR1 GTSNPN and CDR2 SVGIG (reference sequence). Trimming took off 6 bases at V and 7 bases at J, with 15 bases between the two ends.